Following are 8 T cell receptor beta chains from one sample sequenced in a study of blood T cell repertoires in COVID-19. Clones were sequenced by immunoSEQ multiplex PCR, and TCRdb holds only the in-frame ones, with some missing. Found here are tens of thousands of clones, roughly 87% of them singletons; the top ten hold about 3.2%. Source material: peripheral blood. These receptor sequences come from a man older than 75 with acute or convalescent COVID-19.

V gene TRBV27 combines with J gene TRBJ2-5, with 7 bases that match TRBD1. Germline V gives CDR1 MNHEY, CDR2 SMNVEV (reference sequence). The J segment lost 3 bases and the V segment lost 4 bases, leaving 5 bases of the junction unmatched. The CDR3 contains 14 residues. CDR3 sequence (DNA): TGTGCCAGCAGTTCGACAGGGACGGAAGAGACCCAGTACTTC. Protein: CASSSTGTEETQYF.

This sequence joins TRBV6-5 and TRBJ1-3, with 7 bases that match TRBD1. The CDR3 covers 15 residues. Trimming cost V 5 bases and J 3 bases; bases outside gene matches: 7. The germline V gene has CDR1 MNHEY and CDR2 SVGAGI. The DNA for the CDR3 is TGTGCCAGCAGTCCCCGACAGGGAGGTGGAAACACCATATATTTT. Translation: CASSPRQGGGNTIYF.

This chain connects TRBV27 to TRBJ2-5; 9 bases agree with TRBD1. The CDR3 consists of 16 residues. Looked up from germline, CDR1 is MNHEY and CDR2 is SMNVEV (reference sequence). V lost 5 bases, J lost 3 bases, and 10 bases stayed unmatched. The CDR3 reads CASSPLGQGMEETQYF. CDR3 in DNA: TGTGCCAGCAGTCCGCTGGGACAGGGTATGGAAGAGACCCAGTACTTC.

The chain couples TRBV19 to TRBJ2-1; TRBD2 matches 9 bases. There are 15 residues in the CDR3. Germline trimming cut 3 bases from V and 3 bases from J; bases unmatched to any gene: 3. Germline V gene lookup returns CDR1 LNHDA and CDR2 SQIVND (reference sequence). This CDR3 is CASSIAAGGYNEQFF. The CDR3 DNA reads TGTGCCAGTAGTATCGCAGCGGGAGGCTACAATGAGCAGTTCTTC.

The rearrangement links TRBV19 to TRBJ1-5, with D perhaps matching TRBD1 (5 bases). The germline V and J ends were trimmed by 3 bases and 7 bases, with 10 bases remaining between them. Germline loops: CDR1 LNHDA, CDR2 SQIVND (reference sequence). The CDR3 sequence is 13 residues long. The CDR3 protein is CASSIRRGQPQHF. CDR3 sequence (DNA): TGTGCCAGTAGTATTAGGAGGGGACAGCCCCAGCATTTT.

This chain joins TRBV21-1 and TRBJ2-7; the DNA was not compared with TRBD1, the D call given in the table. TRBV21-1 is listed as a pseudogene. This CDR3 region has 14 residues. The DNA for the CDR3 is TGTGCCAGACGGGTCCGGGACAGGGACTACGAGCAGTACTTC. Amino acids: CARRVRDRDYEQYF.

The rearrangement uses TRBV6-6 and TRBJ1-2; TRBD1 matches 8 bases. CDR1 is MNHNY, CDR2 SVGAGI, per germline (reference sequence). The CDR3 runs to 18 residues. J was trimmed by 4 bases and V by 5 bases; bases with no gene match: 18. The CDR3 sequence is CASSPAGTGDHGGYGYTF. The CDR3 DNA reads TGTGCCAGCAGTCCCGCCGGGACAGGAGATCACGGAGGCTATGGCTACACCTTC.

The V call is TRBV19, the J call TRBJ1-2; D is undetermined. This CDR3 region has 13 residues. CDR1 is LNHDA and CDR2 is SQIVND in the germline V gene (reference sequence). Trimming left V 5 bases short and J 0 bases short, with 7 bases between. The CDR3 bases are TGTGCCAGTAGTCTTCTTGCTAACTATGGCTACACCTTC. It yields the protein CASSLLANYGYTF.